This T cell receptor beta chain originates from a study of T cells in Graves' hyperthyroidism and ophthalmopathy (dated by TCRdb to between 2018 and 2020). Turning to the overall study: Peripheral blood samples were taken at the time of initial diagnosis, prior to any treatment. To identify TCR V-J signatures that set the groups apart, the researchers used a discovery cohort of 90 to 100 patients, made up of 43 with Graves' ophthalmopathy and around 58 with stable Graves' hyperthyroidism. In addition, the study compared T-cell repertoires in thyroid tissue and in blood from about six Graves' hyperthyroidism patients. After sampling, hyperthyroidism patients received methimazole starting at 30 mg daily, and ophthalmopathy patients received high-dose intravenous methylprednisolone. An independent validation cohort of around 19 hyperthyroidism patients and approximately 17 patients who later progressed to ophthalmopathy tested prospective prediction of ophthalmopathy. The 75 to 100 discovery patients were randomly split 7:3 into training and test sets. The paper describes TCR Vbeta CDR3 sequencing of 140 or so peripheral blood samples, made up of roughly 45 ophthalmopathy patients, approximately 76 hyperthyroidism patients and roughly 17 progressor patients. Study-wide findings and limitations: In validation, the model predicted progression to ophthalmopathy with approximately 71% sensitivity and approximately 78% specificity, a median of approximately 6.7 months before onset. Blood samples also contained most of the expanded thyroid clonotypes (frequency above 0.001), which suggests that blood repertoires may reflect thyroid immune responses. A 13 V-J signature model separated ophthalmopathy from stable hyperthyroidism, with 87.88% sensitivity and about 81% specificity in cross-validation and 80%/75% in testing. No statistical method was used to fix the sample size in advance, and group allocation was not hidden from the investigators.

Amplification of TCR beta CDR3 regions was carried out from RNA transcripts. A first-round RT-PCR of the TCR CDR3 used the HTBI primer set with the Qiagen OneStep RT-PCR kit. Libraries were constructed in a second round of multiplex PCR, after which size selection and purification were performed. The libraries were sequenced on an Illumina HiSeq2000 using paired-end 100 bp reads. In the original analysis: SOAPnuke was used to process the raw data, with reads discarded if the reads contained adapters or uncalled bases, had a mean Phred below 15, or lacked an exact constant-primer or identifier match. COPE v1.2.5 was used to merge high-quality paired reads, and clonotypes were defined as unique nucleotide sequences. Clonotypes were aligned to IMGT TRBV, TRBD and TRBJ reference segments using MiTCR v1.1. Only V-J combinations with frequency above 0.0001, covering about 99% of repertoires, were analysed. A TCS score was defined as the ratio of F50 (clonal expansion) to E x V (chaos), with BLOSUM62-based TCRdist applied between CDR3 peptides within each V-J. Welch's t-statistics and random forest reduced approximately 520 V-J features to roughly 13, which were used in a naive Bayes classifier (R e1071). The public reads were quality trimmed at Q25 with fastp and then assembled into clones with MiXCR by TCRdb, keeping productive beta chains. Rows merge per CDR3 protein into single entries with the most common DNA and genes. TCRdb, not the authors, supplied the V and J calls. For this sample there are around 420,000 distinct CDR3 sequences; roughly 13% appear just once. Together, the top ten hold approximately 5.3% of the sample.

Notes on this clonotype: The antigen this receptor binds is unknown. Per-nucleotide qualities are absent, and no much larger clonotype sits a single base away.

Including cysteine and phenylalanine, the CDR3 has 14 amino acids. Here the CDR3 DNA is all that survives: 42 bases in frame from base 1. V is cut back by 5 bases and J by 1 base, with 4 bases in the junction unmatched. The germline V gene (reference sequence) gives CDR1 as DFQATT and CDR2 as SNEGSKA. Graves' hyperthyroidism was defined as stable when no progression to ophthalmopathy occurred over 18 months of follow-up. Hyperthyroidism patients were newly diagnosed, with disease duration under 2 months, and aged 18 to 65 years. The study excluded patients with uncontrolled infections, other autoimmune diseases, pregnancy or lactation. Diagnoses relied on clinical symptoms, serum thyroxine and TRAb, thyroid ultrasound and orbital computed tomography. PBMCs were separated from around 9.1 ml of fresh peripheral blood using Ficoll-Paque density gradient centrifugation. Total RNA was extracted with Trizol reagent, and quality was checked on an Agilent 2100 Bioanalyzer.

Sequencing was performed on blood. The clonotype was recovered from a woman under 30 with Graves' hyperthyroidism. In this chain, TRBV20-1 is recombined with TRBJ1-1; a stretch of 10 junction bases matches TRBD1. The CDR3 protein: CSAPWTGGNTEAFF. The DNA sequence is TGCAGTGCTCCCTGGACAGGGGGGAACACTGAAGCTTTCTTT.